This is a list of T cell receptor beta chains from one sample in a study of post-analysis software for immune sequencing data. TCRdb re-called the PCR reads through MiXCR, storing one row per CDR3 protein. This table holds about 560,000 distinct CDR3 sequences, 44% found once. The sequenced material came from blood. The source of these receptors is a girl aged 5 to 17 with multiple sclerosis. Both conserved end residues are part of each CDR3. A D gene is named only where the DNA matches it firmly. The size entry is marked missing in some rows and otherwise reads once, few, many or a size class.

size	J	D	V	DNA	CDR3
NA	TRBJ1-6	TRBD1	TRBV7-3	TGTGCCAGCAGCCAAAGACAGGGCGATATCCTCCACTTT	CASSQRQGDILHF
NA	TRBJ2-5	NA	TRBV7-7	TGTGCCAGCAGCTCCGACGGTCCGGGGACCCAGTACTTC	CASSSDGPGTQYF
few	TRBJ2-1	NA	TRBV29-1	TGCAGCTCAAACTGGGACACAGGGGAGCAGTTCTTC	CSSNWDTGEQFF
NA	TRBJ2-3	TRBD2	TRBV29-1	TGCAGCGCGCCTGTGAGGGAGCGGGAGAGGACGCAGTATTTT	CSAPVRERERTQYF
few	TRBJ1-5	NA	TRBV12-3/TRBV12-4	TGTGCCAGCACCCCGGGAGACAATCAGCCCCAGCATTTT	CASTPGDNQPQHF
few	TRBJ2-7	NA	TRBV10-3	TGTGCCATCAGCCGACAGGACCACGAGCAGTACTTC	CAISRQDHEQYF
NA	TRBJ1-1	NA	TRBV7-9	TGTGCCAGCAGCGGGGCCCGGGGGGCTGAAGCTTTCTTT	CASSGARGAEAFF
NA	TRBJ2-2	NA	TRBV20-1	TGCAGTGCTAGCGAGGGTGACGCCGGGGAGCTGTTTTTT	CSASEGDAGELFF
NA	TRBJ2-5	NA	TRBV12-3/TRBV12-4	TGTGCCAGCAGTGTAGAGGGATTCCTAGAGACCCAGTACTTC	CASSVEGFLETQYF
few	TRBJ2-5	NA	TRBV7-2	TGTGCCAGCAGTCAGGGGGCGCGGGAGCAGTACTTC	CASSQGAREQYF
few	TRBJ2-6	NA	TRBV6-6	TGTGCCAGCAGTTACCTAGGGGGCGGGGAGGCCAACGTCCTGACTTTC	CASSYLGGGEANVLTF
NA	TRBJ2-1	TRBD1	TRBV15	TGTGCCACCATAAGACAGGGGGCCCCCAATGAGCAGTTCTTC	CATIRQGAPNEQFF
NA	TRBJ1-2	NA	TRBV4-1	TGCGCCAGCAGCCAAGAGGGGGTACTCTATGGCTACACCTTC	CASSQEGVLYGYTF
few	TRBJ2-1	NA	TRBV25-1	TGTGCCAGCAGTGAATCTTCCAGGGGCTACAATGAGCAGTTCTTC	CASSESSRGYNEQFF
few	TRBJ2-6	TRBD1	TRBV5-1	TGCGCCAGCAGCTTGGCCTTCCAGGGGGCTCTCTCTGGGGCCAACGTCCTGACTTTC	CASSLAFQGALSGANVLTF
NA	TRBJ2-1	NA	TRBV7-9	TGTGCCAGCACCTTGAAGGGGGGGGGATACAATGAGCAGTTCTTC	CASTLKGGGYNEQFF
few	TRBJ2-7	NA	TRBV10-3	TGTGCCATCAGTGAGTCGACCCCCGTAGAGCAGTACTTC	CAISESTPVEQYF
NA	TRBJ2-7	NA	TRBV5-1	TGCGCCAGCAGCTTGAACAGGGTTCCCTACGAGCAGTACTTC	CASSLNRVPYEQYF
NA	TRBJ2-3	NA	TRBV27	TGTGCCAGCAGTTTATCGGTTGGGGAAGGGACAGATACGCAGTATTTT	CASSLSVGEGTDTQYF
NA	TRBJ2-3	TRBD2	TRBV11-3	TGTGCCAGCAGCTTCGGAGCGGGACCCACAGATACGCAGTATTTT	CASSFGAGPTDTQYF
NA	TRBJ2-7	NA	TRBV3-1	TGTGCCAGCAGCGGCCGGGACGGCTACGAGCAGTACTTC	CASSGRDGYEQYF
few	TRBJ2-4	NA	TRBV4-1	TGCGCCAGCAGCCACGCAAGCGATTTTTCCAAAAACATTCAGTACTTC	CASSHASDFSKNIQYF